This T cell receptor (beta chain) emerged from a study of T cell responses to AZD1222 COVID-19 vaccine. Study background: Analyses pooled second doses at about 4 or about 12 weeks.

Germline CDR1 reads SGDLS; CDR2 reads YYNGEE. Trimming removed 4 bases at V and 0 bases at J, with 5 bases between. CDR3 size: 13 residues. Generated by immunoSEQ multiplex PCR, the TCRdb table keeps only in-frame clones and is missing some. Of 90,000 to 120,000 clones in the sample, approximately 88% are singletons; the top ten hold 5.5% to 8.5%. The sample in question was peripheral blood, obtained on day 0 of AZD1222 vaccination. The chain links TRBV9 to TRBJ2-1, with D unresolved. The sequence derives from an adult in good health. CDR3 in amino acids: CASSISSYNEQFF. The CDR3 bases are TGTGCCAGCAGCATCAGCTCCTACAATGAGCAGTTCTTC.